This entry lists 17 T cell receptor beta chains sequenced from one sample in a study of shared clonotypes between healthy human individuals. Profiled with immunoSEQ multiplex PCR; TCRdb holds only in-frame clones, not every one. The table includes 900,000 to 1,200,000 clones, approximately 80% detected once. The sequencing sample was made of memory CD4+ T cells from PBMCs. Subset: CD45RA-negative fraction. The receptors derive from a man aged 18 to 29 in good health. Some clones in this sample may be carry-over from other donors' samples.

The chain is built from TRBV5-1 and TRBJ2-1; the D is unclear. The CDR3 consists of 11 residues. Germline values: CDR1 SGHRS, CDR2 YFSETQ. Trimming removed 4 bases from V and 3 bases from J, with 2 bases in between. The CDR3 DNA sequence: TGCGCCAGCAGCCTCTACAATGAGCAGTTCTTC. It specifies CASSLYNEQFF.

A few counts support this clone. J is TRBJ1-1 and V is TRBV7-2; a possible D gene is TRBD1 (5 bases). CDR3 length: 14 residues. CDR1 is SGHTA, CDR2 FQGNSA, per germline. Between the trimmed V and J ends, which lost 3 bases and 0 bases, there was a span of 8 bases. The CDR3 here is CASSLGVLNTEAFF. For the CDR3, the DNA is TGTGCCAGCAGCTTGGGGGTTTTGAACACTGAAGCTTTCTTT. The full variable domain, its missing parts supplied by reference TRBV7-2 and TRBJ1-1, is GAGVSQSPSNKVTEKGKDVELRCDPISGHTALYWYRQSLGQGLEFLIYFQGNSAPDKSGLPSDRFSAERTGGSVSTLTIQRTQQEDSAVYLCASSLGVLNTEAFFGQGTRLTVV.

The rearrangement joins TRBV6-5 to TRBJ1-1, with D tentatively TRBD1 (6 bases). The V gene's germline CDR1 is MNHEY and CDR2 SVGAGI. V lost 2 bases, J lost 4 bases, and 17 bases lay in between. This CDR3 contains 16 residues. CDR3 DNA sequence: TGTGCCAGCAGTTACGATTCGACAGGTGGGAGCACTGAAGCTTTCTTT. It translates to CASSYDSTGGSTEAFF.

The rearrangement uses TRBV7-9 and TRBJ1-4; D uncertain. The CDR3 has 14 residues. CDR1 is SEHNR and CDR2 is FQNEAQ in the germline V gene (reference sequence). Deletions cut 6 bases from V and 0 bases from J, with 8 bases between. The CDR3 DNA follows: TGTGCCAGCAGAAACAGTGCAACTAATGAAAAACTGTTTTTT. This sequence encodes CASRNSATNEKLFF.

As regards this clone: A clone one base away is much larger, so this may be a read error. The chain carries TRBV29-1 and TRBJ2-7, with D hard to call. The CDR3 runs 11 residues. CDR1 and CDR2 (germline): SQVTM, ANQGSEA. V lost 1 base, J lost 6 bases, and 7 bases lay in between. The CDR3 is CSVEVSCEQYF. CDR3 nucleotides: TGCAGCGTTGAAGTGTCGTGCGAGCAGTACTTC.

This clone has just a few counts. The chain uses TRBV4-3 and TRBJ1-3, with D hard to call. CDR1 is LGHNA and CDR2 is YSLEER in the germline V gene. CDR3 size: 16 residues. V lost 0 bases and J lost 0, with 9 bases in between. The CDR3 DNA sequence: TGCGCCAGCAGCCAAGACGCGGCAGTCTCTGGAAACACCATATATTTT. This codes for CASSQDAAVSGNTIYF.

This clone occurred once. The chain joins TRBV5-1 to TRBJ2-2; 8 nucleotides align to TRBD2. V lost 2 bases, J lost 2 bases, and 2 bases stayed unmatched. The CDR3 contains 15 residues. The germline CDR1 and CDR2 sequences are SGHRS and YFSETQ. Here the CDR3 DNA reads TGCGCCAGCAGCTTCTTAGCGGGAAACACCGGGGAGCTGTTTTTT. The encoded protein is CASSFLAGNTGELFF.

With respect to this clone: Other DNA sequences in this specimen translate into the identical CDR3. The rearrangement uses TRBV20-1 and TRBJ2-2, with D possibly being TRBD1 (5 bases). V lost 6 bases and J lost 5, with 7 bases in between. CDR1 is DFQATT, CDR2 SNEGSKA, per germline (reference sequence). The CDR3 is 11 amino acids. The CDR3 DNA sequence: TGCAGTGCACCAGGGACCGGGGAGCTGTTTTTT. It specifies CSAPGTGELFF.

The chain joins TRBV5-1 to TRBJ2-5, with 9 bases that match TRBD1. V lost 9 bases to trimming and J lost 1 base; unmatched junction nucleotides: 7. The CDR3 runs 14 residues. Germline V gene lookup returns CDR1 SGHRS and CDR2 YFSETQ. CDR3 in amino acids: CATRRTGAQETQYF. The CDR3 bases are TGCGCCACCCGAAGGACAGGGGCCCAAGAGACCCAGTACTTC.

The chain combines TRBV27 with TRBJ1-2, with D hard to call. The CDR3 runs 16 residues. Germline V gene lookup returns CDR1 MNHEY and CDR2 SMNVEV (reference sequence). Trimming cost V 2 bases and J 7 bases, with 20 bases left between them. CDR3 region: CASSLTPFASIGGYTF. The CDR3 DNA is TGTGCCAGCAGTTTAACCCCCTTCGCCTCTATCGGTGGCTACACCTTC.

Remarks on this clone: The sample contains more than one DNA sequence encoding this CDR3. V usage is TRBV18 and J usage is TRBJ1-2, with D perhaps TRBD1 (5 bases). CDR1 and CDR2 (germline): KGHSH, LQKENI. CDR3 length equals 12 residues. V was shortened by 6 bases and J by 6 bases, with 11 bases between the two germline ends. Written as DNA, the CDR3 is TGTGCCAGCTCGCCTTTAGGGGATGGCTACACCTTC. As protein: CASSPLGDGYTF.

The V and J genes are TRBV29-1 and TRBJ2-5, with D unresolved. Germline CDR1 SQVTM, CDR2 ANQGSEA. V was shortened by 2 bases and J by 4 bases, with 14 bases between the two germline ends. The CDR3 is 14 residues long. The CDR3 DNA is TGCAGCGTTGAAACCGCCACGCCCGGAGAGACCCAGTACTTC. Translated: CSVETATPGETQYF. Together with reference TRBV29-1 and TRBJ2-5, the CDR3 gives the full variable domain: SAVISQKPSRDICQRGTSLTIQCQVDSQVTMMFWYRQQPGQSLTLIATANQGSEATYESGFVIDKFPISRPNLTFSTLTVSNMSPEDSSIYLCSVETATPGETQYFGPGTRLLVL.

The gene calls are TRBV6-5 and TRBJ1-6; TRBD1 might be the D (5 bases). V lost 10 bases and J 9 bases, leaving 16 bases between the germline ends. The CDR3 has 13 residues. CDR1 and CDR2 from the germline V gene are MNHEY and SVGAGI. DNA of the CDR3: TGTGCCAACCCGGGGGGGGTGGGTTCACCCCTCCACTTT. Its translation: CANPGGVGSPLHF.

Of note for this clone: This likely came from a read error, as a far larger clone is one base away. V and J are TRBV5-1 and TRBJ1-4; the D gene is possibly TRBD1 (6 bases). Trimming left V 2 bases short and J 8 bases short, with 16 bases between. The CDR3 runs to 15 residues. The germline gives CDR1 SGHRS, CDR2 YFSETQ. The CDR3 reads CASSFWAQGGEKLFF. In DNA, the CDR3 is TGCGCCAGCAGCTTCTGGGCACAGGGAGGAGAAAAACTGTTTTTT.

The genes are TRBV7-9 and TRBJ2-7; weak D call: TRBD1 (5 bases). The CDR3 consists of 13 residues. Germline V gives CDR1 SEHNR, CDR2 FQNEAQ (reference sequence). V dropped 8 bases and J dropped 6 bases, with 17 bases sitting between them. CDR3 DNA: TGTGCCAGCGGACATAAGGGGCGTGCCGAGCAGTACTTC. Amino acids: CASGHKGRAEQYF.

This chain connects TRBV6-1 to TRBJ1-2; D is unresolved. The CDR3 runs to 16 residues. Trimming removed 1 base from V and 3 bases from J, with 15 bases in between. The germline gives CDR1 MNHNS, CDR2 SASEGT. As DNA, the CDR3 is TGTGCCAGCAGTGAAGGGTTCTCAGGAGCCTACTATGGCTACACCTTC. It translates to CASSEGFSGAYYGYTF.

The chain combines TRBV7-6 with TRBJ1-5; a weak D match, TRBD1 (6 bases). V was pared by 5 bases and J by 2 bases, with 10 bases between. Germline V gene data show CDR1 as SGHVS and CDR2 as FNYEAQ. The length of the CDR3 is 14 residues. CDR3: CASSPGDGNQPQHF. The CDR3 nucleotides read TGTGCCAGCAGCCCAGGGGATGGCAATCAGCCCCAGCATTTT.